The 9 T cell receptor beta chains presented below share a single source sample, sequenced in a study of T cell repertoires in cytomegalovirus infection. Using its own MiXCR run on the reads, TCRdb lists one record per CDR3 protein. The sample consists of about 360,000 distinct CDR3 sequences, around 18% of them appearing once. Sample: PBMCs. These receptors were taken from a human donor in good health (CMV status not recorded). Some clones in this sample may be carry-over from other donors' samples.

This clonotype was recorded many times. This sequence joins TRBV7-8 and TRBJ1-2, with 7 positions matching TRBD1. Germline-derived CDR1 and CDR2 are SGHVS and FQNEAQ. CDR3 length equals 15 residues. V lost 1 base and J lost 8; bases outside the gene matches: 10. CDR3: CASSLEPTGIMGYTF. CDR3 bases: TGTGCCAGCAGCTTAGAGCCGACAGGGATAATGGGCTACACCTTC.

The chain uses TRBV4-2 and TRBJ2-2; 7 bases are a match to TRBD2. The V gene end was trimmed by 1 base and the J gene end by 5 bases; junction bases not matched to a gene: 4. CDR1 is LGHNA, CDR2 YNFKEQ, per germline. This CDR3 has 15 residues. The DNA for the CDR3 is TGTGCCAGCAGCCAAGGGCTAGCGGTGACCGGGGAGCTGTTTTTT. It encodes CASSQGLAVTGELFF.

This clonotype was counted at least ten times. The gene calls are TRBV7-2 and TRBJ1-2; a possible D gene is TRBD1 (5 bases). CDR3 length: 14 residues. Trimming stripped 4 bases from V and 2 bases from J, with 11 bases between. The germline gives CDR1 SGHTA, CDR2 FQGNSA. CDR3 nucleotide sequence: TGTGCCAGCAGCTCTTACACAGGAAACTATGGCTACACCTTC. Translation gives CASSSYTGNYGYTF.

This clonotype was recorded a few times. The chain employs TRBV20-1 and TRBJ1-1; D unclear. The germline V and J ends were trimmed by 6 bases and 8 bases, with 22 bases remaining between them. Germline V gives CDR1 DFQATT, CDR2 SNEGSKA (reference sequence). The CDR3 consists of 14 residues. CDR3 nucleotide sequence: TGCAGTGCGGGAACCAATCAGGAGGGTGGGGAAGCTTTCTTT. Amino acid sequence: CSAGTNQEGGEAFF.

This clonotype was detected ten times or more. The chain carries TRBV10-3 and TRBJ2-4, with D unresolved. V was cut by 2 bases and J by 1 base, with 3 bases left in between. CDR3 length: 13 amino acids. Germline V lookup: CDR1 ENHRY, CDR2 SYGVKD. DNA of the CDR3: TGTGCCATCAGTGAGGGGGCCAAAAACATTCAGTACTTC. Translated: CAISEGAKNIQYF.

V and J are TRBV20-1 and TRBJ2-1, with D hard to call. Germline V gives CDR1 DFQATT, CDR2 SNEGSKA (reference sequence). The CDR3 extends over 14 amino acids. The V end lost 0 bases, the J end lost 0 bases, and 6 bases lay between the germline ends. The CDR3 DNA is TGCAGTGCTAGAGATTCTTCCTCCTACAATGAGCAGTTCTTC. Residues: CSARDSSSYNEQFF.

In its sample, this clonotype was seen a few times. This chain connects TRBV20-1 to TRBJ2-7; D is possibly TRBD2 (6 bases). Germline V gene data show CDR1 as DFQATT and CDR2 as SNEGSKA (reference sequence). The CDR3 has 13 amino acids. V lost 7 bases to trimming and J lost 7 bases, with 20 bases between them. In DNA form, the CDR3 reads TGCAGTGGTACTCCGGGACTTGTCATAGAGCAGTACTTC. Protein sequence: CSGTPGLVIEQYF.

This clonotype showed up many times. CDR3 coding DNA: TGTGCCAGCAGCTTAGTGGGGGGAAGCTCCTACAATGAGCAGTTCTTC. Protein product: CASSLVGGSSYNEQFF. V is TRBV7-6 and J is TRBJ2-1; D may be TRBD2 (6 bases). Looked up from germline, CDR1 is SGHVS and CDR2 is FNYEAQ. This CDR3 has 16 amino acids. V lost 1 base to trimming and J lost 0 bases, with 10 bases between them.

This clonotype was observed many times. The chain couples TRBV7-6 to TRBJ2-4; D call uncertain. With 2 bases removed from V and 6 bases from J, the gap between germline ends came to 14 bases. Per the germline V gene, CDR1 is SGHVS and CDR2 is FNYEAQ. CDR3 length: 15 amino acids. The CDR3 region has the DNA TGTGCCAGCAGCTTACGGCCAGAGCCCGGAAACATTCAGTACTTC. Translation: CASSLRPEPGNIQYF.